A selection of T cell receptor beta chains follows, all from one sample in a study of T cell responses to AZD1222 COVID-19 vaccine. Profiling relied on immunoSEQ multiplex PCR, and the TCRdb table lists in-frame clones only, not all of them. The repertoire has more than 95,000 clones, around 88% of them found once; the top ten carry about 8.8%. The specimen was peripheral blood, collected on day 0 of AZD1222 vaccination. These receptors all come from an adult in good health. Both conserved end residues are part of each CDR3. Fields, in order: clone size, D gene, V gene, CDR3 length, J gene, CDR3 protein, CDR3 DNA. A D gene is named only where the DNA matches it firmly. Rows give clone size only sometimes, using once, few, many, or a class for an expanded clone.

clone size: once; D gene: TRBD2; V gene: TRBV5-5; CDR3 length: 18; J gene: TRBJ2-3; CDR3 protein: CASSGAVSSGGALDTQYF; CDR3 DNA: TGTGCCAGCAGCGGGGCGGTTTCAAGCGGGGGGGCCTTAGATACGCAGTATTTT
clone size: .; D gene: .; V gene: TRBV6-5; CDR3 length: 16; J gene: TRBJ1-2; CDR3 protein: CASSYSFVRSNYGYTF; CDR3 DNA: TGTGCCAGCAGTTACTCGTTTGTCAGATCTAACTATGGCTACACCTTC
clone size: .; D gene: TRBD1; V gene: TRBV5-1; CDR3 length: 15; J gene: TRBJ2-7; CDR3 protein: CASSSRTGGGYEQYF; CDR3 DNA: TGCGCCAGCAGCTCCCGGACAGGGGGCGGCTACGAGCAGTACTTC
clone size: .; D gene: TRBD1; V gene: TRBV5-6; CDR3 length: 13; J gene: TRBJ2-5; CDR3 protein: CASGLDRGQTQYF; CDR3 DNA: TGTGCCAGCGGACTAGACAGGGGGCAGACCCAGTACTTC
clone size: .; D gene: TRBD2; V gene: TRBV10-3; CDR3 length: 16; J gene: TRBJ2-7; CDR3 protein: CAISELDTSGSYEQYF; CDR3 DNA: TGTGCCATCAGTGAGCTCGATACTAGCGGGTCCTACGAGCAGTACTTC
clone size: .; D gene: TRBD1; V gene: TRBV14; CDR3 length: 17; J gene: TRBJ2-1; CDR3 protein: CASSQDQGTGGLNEQFF; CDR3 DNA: TGTGCCAGCAGCCAAGATCAGGGAACAGGGGGGCTCAATGAGCAGTTCTTC
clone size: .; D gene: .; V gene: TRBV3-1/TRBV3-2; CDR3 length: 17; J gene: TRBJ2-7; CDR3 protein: CASSQDGVRQGTYEQYF; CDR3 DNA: TGTGCCAGCAGCCAAGACGGAGTCAGGCAGGGAACCTACGAGCAGTACTTC
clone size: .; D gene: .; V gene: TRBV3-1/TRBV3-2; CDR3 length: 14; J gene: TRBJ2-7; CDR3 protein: CASSYSGTTYEQYF; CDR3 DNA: TGTGCCAGCAGCTATTCCGGGACAACCTACGAGCAGTACTTC
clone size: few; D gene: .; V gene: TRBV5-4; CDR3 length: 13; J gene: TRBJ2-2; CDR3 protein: CASSSRVAGELFF; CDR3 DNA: TGTGCCAGCAGCTCCAGGGTGGCCGGGGAGCTGTTTTTT
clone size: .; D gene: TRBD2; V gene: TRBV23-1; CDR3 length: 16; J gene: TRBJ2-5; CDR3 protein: CASSPTGLAGEETQYF; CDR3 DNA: TGCGCCAGCAGTCCTACCGGACTAGCGGGGGAAGAGACCCAGTACTTC
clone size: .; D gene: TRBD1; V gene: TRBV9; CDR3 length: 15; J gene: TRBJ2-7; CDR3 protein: CASSFRGTGSYEQYF; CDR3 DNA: TGTGCCAGCAGCTTTCGCGGGACAGGGTCCTACGAGCAGTACTTC
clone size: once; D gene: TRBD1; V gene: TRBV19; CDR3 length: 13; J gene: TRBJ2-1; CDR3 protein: CASNLRQGNEQFF; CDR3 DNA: TGTGCCAGTAACCTTAGACAGGGCAATGAGCAGTTCTTC
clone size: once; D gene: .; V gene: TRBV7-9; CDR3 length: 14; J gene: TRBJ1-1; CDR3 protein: CASSLSGTTTEAFF; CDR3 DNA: TGTGCCAGCAGCTTAAGCGGGACAACCACTGAAGCTTTCTTT
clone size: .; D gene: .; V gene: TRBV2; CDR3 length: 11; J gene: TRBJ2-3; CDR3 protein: CASRYTDTQYF; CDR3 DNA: TGTGCCAGCAGATACACAGATACGCAGTATTTT
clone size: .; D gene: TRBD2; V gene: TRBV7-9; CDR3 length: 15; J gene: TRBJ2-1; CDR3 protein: CASSLVSGGWNEQFF; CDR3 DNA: TGTGCCAGCAGCCTGGTGTCCGGGGGGTGGAATGAGCAGTTCTTC
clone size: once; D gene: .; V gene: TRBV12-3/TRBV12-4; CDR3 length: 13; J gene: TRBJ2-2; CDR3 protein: CASSLRDSGELFF; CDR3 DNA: TGTGCCAGCAGCCTCAGAGACTCCGGGGAGCTGTTTTTT
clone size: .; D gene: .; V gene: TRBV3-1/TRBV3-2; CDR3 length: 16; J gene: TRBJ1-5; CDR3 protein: CASSQGFSGGNQPQHF; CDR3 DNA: TGTGCCAGCAGCCAGGGTTTCTCCGGGGGCAATCAGCCCCAGCATTTT
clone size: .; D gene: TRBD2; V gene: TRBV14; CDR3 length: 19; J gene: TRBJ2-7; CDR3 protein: CASSQELRLAGVGNHEQYF; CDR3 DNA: TGTGCCAGCAGCCAAGAACTTAGACTAGCGGGAGTTGGTAACCACGAGCAGTACTTC
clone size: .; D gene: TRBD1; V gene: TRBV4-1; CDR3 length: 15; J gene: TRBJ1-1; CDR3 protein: CASSLGQGVYTEAFF; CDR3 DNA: TGCGCCAGCAGCCTCGGACAGGGGGTTTACACTGAAGCTTTCTTT
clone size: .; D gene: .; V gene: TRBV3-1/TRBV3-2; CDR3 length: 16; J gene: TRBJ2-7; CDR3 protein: CASSGQQGKVQQEQYF; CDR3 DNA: TGTGCCAGCAGCGGACAACAGGGAAAGGTGCAACAGGAGCAGTACTTC
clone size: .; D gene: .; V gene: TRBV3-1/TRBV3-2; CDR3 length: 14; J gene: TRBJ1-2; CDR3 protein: CASSQTTPNYGYTF; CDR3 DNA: TGTGCCAGCAGCCAGACCACACCTAACTATGGCTACACCTTC
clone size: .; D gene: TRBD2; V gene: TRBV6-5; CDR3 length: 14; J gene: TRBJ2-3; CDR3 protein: CASRAGGPRDTQYF; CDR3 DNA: TGTGCCAGCAGAGCGGGAGGGCCGAGAGATACGCAGTATTTT
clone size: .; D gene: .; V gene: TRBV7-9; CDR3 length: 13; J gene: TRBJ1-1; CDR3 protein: CASSPRVGTEAFF; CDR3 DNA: TGTGCCAGCAGCCCCAGGGTTGGCACTGAAGCTTTCTTT
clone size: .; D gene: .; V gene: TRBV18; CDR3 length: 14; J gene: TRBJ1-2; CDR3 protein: CASSKAGEEYGYTF; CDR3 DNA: TGTGCCAGCTCAAAGGCGGGGGAGGAGTATGGCTACACCTTC
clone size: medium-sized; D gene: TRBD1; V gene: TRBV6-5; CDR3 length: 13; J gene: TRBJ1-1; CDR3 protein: CASRRQGATEAFF; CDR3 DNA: TGTGCCAGCAGGAGACAGGGGGCGACTGAAGCTTTCTTT
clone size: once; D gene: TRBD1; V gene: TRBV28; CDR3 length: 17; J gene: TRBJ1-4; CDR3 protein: CASSLWGYRGENEKLFF; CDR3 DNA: TGTGCCAGCAGTTTATGGGGTTACAGGGGGGAAAATGAAAAACTGTTTTTT
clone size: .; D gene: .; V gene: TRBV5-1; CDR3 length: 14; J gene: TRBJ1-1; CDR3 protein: CASSLAQTNTEAFF; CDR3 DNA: TGCGCCAGCAGCTTGGCTCAGACGAACACTGAAGCTTTCTTT
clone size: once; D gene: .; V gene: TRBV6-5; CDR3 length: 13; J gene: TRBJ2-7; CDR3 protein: CASKEGNSYEQYF; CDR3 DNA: TGTGCCAGCAAAGAGGGAAACTCCTACGAGCAGTACTTC
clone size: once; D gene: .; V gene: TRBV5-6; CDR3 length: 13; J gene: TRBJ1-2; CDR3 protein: CASSLRRNYGYTF; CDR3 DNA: TGTGCCAGCAGCTTAAGGAGGAACTATGGCTACACCTTC
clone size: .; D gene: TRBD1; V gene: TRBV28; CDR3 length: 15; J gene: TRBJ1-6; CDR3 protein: CASSSGQGYNSPLHF; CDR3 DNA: TGTGCCAGCAGTTCCGGACAGGGATACAATTCACCCCTCCACTTT
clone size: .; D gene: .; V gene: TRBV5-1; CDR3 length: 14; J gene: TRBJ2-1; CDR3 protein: CASSLGRGANEQFF; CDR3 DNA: TGCGCCAGCAGCTTGGGCAGGGGGGCCAATGAGCAGTTCTTC
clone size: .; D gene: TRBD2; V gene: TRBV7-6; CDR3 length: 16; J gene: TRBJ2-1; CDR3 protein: CASRQTGNSGDNEQFF; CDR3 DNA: TGTGCCAGCAGACAGACCGGAAATAGCGGGGACAATGAGCAGTTCTTC
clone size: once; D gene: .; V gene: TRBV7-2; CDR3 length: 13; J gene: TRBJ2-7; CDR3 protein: CASSLKGSHEQYF; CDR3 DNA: TGTGCCAGCAGCTTAAAGGGTAGTCACGAGCAGTACTTC
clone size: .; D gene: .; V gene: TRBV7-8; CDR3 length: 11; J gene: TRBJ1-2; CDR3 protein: CASSSTRGYTF; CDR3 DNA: TGTGCCAGCAGCTCCACGAGGGGGTACACCTTC
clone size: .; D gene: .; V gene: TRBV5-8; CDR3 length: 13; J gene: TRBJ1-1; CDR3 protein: CASSLQGNTEAFF; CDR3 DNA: TGTGCCAGCAGCTTACAGGGAAACACTGAAGCTTTCTTT
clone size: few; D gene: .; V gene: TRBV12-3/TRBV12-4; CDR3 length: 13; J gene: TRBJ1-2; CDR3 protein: CASSPSGSYGYTF; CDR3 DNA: TGTGCCAGCAGTCCCTCTGGGTCCTATGGCTACACCTTC
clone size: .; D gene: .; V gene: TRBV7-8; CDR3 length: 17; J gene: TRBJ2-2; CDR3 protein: CASSPRKPHENTGELFF; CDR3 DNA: TGTGCCAGCAGCCCCCGAAAACCCCACGAGAACACCGGGGAGCTGTTTTTT
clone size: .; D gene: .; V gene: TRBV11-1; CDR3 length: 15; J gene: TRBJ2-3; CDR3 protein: CASSLDGNLLDTQYF; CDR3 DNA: TGTGCCAGCAGCTTAGACGGGAACCTCTTAGATACGCAGTATTTT
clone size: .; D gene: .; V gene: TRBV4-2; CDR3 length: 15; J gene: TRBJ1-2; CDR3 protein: CASSQEVGQWGGYTF; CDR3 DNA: TGTGCCAGCAGCCAAGAAGTGGGCCAGTGGGGAGGCTACACCTTC
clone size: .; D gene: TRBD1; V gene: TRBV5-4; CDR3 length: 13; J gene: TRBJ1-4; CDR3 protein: CASSRGPNEKLFF; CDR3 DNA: TGTGCCAGCAGCAGGGGGCCCAATGAAAAACTGTTTTTT
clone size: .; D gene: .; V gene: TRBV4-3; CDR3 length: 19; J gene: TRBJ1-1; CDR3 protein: CASSQARGTQVKGNTEAFF; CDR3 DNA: TGCGCCAGCAGCCAAGCTCGGGGGACCCAAGTTAAGGGGAACACTGAAGCTTTCTTT
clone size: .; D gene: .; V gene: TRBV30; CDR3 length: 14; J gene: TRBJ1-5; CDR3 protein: CAWSVRVGGQPQHF; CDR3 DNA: TGTGCCTGGAGTGTACGGGTGGGGGGCCAGCCCCAGCATTTT